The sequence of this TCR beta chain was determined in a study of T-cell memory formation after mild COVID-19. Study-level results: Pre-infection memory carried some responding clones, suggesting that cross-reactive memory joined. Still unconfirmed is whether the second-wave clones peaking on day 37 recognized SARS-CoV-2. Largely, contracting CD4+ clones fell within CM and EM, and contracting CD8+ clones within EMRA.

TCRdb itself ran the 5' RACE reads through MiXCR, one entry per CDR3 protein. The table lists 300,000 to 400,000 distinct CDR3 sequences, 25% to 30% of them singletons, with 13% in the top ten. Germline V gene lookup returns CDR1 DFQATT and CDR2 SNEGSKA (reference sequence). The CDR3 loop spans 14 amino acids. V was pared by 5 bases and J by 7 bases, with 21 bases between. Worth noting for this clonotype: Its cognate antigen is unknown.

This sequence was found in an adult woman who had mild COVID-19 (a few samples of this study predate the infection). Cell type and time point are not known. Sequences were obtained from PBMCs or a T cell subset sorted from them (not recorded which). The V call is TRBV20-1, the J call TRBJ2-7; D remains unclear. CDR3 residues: CSALSGRILDEQYF. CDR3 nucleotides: TGCAGTGCTCTAAGTGGCAGGATCTTGGATGAGCAGTACTTC.